The rows below give T cell receptor beta chains drawn from one sample of a study of CD8 T cells in Susac syndrome. MiXCR, run by TCRdb on the immunoSEQ multiplex PCR reads, gives a single entry per CDR3 protein. The sample carries under 300,000 distinct CDR3 sequences, almost 97% recorded once. The source material was CD4+ T cells from PBMCs. The receptors stem from a human donor with Susac syndrome. CDR3s leave out the opening cysteine and the closing phenylalanine or tryptophan.

v_call,j_call,cdr3_length,cdr3_aa
TRBV2,TRBJ2-6,17,ASSEARTGFVLGANVLT
TRBV30,TRBJ1-1,9,AWSVDTEAF
TRBV12-3/TRBV12-4,TRBJ1-1,13,ASSSTERYGTEAF
TRBV20-1,TRBJ2-5,10,SARVRQETQY
TRBV14,TRBJ2-1,10,ASSQPNRPQF
TRBV30,TRBJ1-2,10,AWSRFNYGYT
TRBV10-1,TRBJ1-1,11,ASSRNLNTEAF
TRBV2,TRBJ2-5,12,ASSPRANYVTQY
TRBV6-9,TRBJ1-1,12,ASIGVPMNTEAF
TRBV25-1,TRBJ1-4,12,AGSEGGAGEKLF
TRBV4-2,TRBJ2-1,13,ASSGTGYPYNEQF
TRBV20-1,TRBJ2-3,14,SVRSRSGRADVWQY
TRBV20-1,TRBJ2-2,14,SARDLRQGITGELF
TRBV5-4,TRBJ2-5,11,ASSWNGQETQY
TRBV5-1,TRBJ2-7,10,ASSGPGDEQY
TRBV6-6,TRBJ1-1,11,ASSSQLNTEAF
TRBV2,TRBJ2-6,15,ASTGDRRESGANVLT
TRBV6-5,TRBJ2-3,13,ASTWTGQGTDTQY
TRBV20-1,TRBJ2-7,14,SANGAGTTSSYEQY
TRBV20-1,TRBJ1-1,12,SASIGGAGTEAF
TRBV20-1,TRBJ1-1,12,SARDSPKNTEAF
TRBV9,TRBJ2-6,16,ASSDTRDRDSGANVLT
TRBV15,TRBJ2-5,12,ATSTPVKEETQY
TRBV5-1,TRBJ2-4,11,ASSSQTKNIQY
TRBV20-1,TRBJ2-1,14,SARDQRERVYNEQF
TRBV28,TRBJ1-5,11,ASYSPSDQPQH
TRBV14,TRBJ1-2,13,ASSPSGGVNYGYT
TRBV6-1,TRBJ2-3,15,ASSTGQGPTSTDTQY
TRBV28,TRBJ2-5,12,ASSPPDRVKTQY
TRBV24-1,TRBJ2-1,11,ATSRASGNEQF
TRBV20-1,TRBJ2-3,10,SARESTDTQY
TRBV7-9,TRBJ1-2,11,ASSLAGDDGYT
TRBV30,TRBJ1-5,13,AWSGPVVGNQPQH
TRBV20-1,TRBJ2-7,10,SAAKDPYEQY
TRBV7-9,TRBJ1-2,10,ASSLAEGDVI
TRBV20-1,TRBJ2-5,11,SARFRVGETQY
TRBV12-3/TRBV12-4,TRBJ1-2,13,ASSSNRGPGYGYT
TRBV24-1,TRBJ2-1,15,ATSDFPGQGSYNEQF
TRBV4-2,TRBJ2-3,13,ASSQDWGSWDTQY
TRBV7-9,TRBJ2-3,15,ASSQLTGILSTDTQY
TRBV7-9,TRBJ1-1,9,AIGVNTEAF
TRBV12-3/TRBV12-4,TRBJ2-2,15,ASSLSGLPSGTGELF